These 18 T cell receptor beta chains were sequenced from one sample in a study of blood T cell repertoires in COVID-19. The data were produced by immunoSEQ multiplex PCR, yet TCRdb's version contains in-frame clones alone and is incomplete. The data show fewer than 250,000 clones, around 87% seen once. The material sequenced was PBMCs or T cells enriched from blood (not recorded which). The receptors here all came from a man younger than 45 in a cohort exposed to, infected with or recovered from COVID-19 (not recorded which).

The chain couples TRBV7-9 to TRBJ2-3, with D maybe TRBD1 (6 bases). Germline CDR1 SEHNR, CDR2 FQNEAQ (reference sequence). The CDR3 extends over 15 amino acids. V lost 4 bases, J lost 2 bases, and 13 bases lay in between. The CDR3 DNA reads TGTGCCAGCAGCTCCGACAGGACAGACACAGATACGCAGTATTTT. Amino acids: CASSSDRTDTDTQYF.

CDR3 sequence (DNA): TGTGCAAGTCGCTGCATTAGCGGGAGGGCCGGAACAGATACGCAGTATTTT. It is translated as CASRCISGRAGTDTQYF. The J gene is TRBJ2-3, the V gene TRBV12-2; the D call in the table, TRBD2, was not verified against the DNA. TRBV12-2 is an annotated pseudogene. This CDR3 contains 17 residues.

This chain joins TRBV7-9 and TRBJ2-2, with TRBD1 matching over 9 bases. The CDR3 consists of 16 residues. V gave up 9 bases and J gave up 5 bases; unmatched junction bases: 13. Per germline, CDR1 SEHNR and CDR2 FQNEAQ (reference sequence). The CDR3 bases are TGTGCCAGTCCCACAGGAGACGGGACAGGGACCGGGGAGCTGTTTTTT. Translating gives CASPTGDGTGTGELFF.

This chain joins TRBV20-1 and TRBJ2-5, with unresolved D. Germline V gene sequence: CDR1 DFQATT, CDR2 SNEGSKA (reference sequence). This CDR3 is 11 amino acids long. V was cut by 1 base and J by 3 bases, with 3 bases left in between. The CDR3 loop is CSARVEETQYF. The DNA of the CDR3 is TGCAGTGCTAGAGTAGAAGAGACCCAGTACTTC.

The V and J genes are TRBV5-1 and TRBJ2-7; TRBD2 matches at 13 bases. Looked up from germline, CDR1 is SGHRS and CDR2 is YFSETQ. The CDR3 runs 16 residues. The V and J ends lost 0 bases and 1 base, in that order; junction bases with no gene match: 1. The CDR3 sequence: CASSLVTSGRSYEQYF. CDR3 nucleotide sequence: TGCGCCAGCAGCTTGGTGACTAGCGGGAGGTCCTACGAGCAGTACTTC.

V and J are TRBV7-2 and TRBJ2-7; the D is unclear. V was pared by 1 base and J by 0 bases, with 7 bases between. This CDR3 is 14 amino acids long. Germline V lookup: CDR1 SGHTA, CDR2 FQGNSA. The CDR3 protein is CASSLGRSSYEQYF. CDR3 nucleotides: TGTGCCAGCAGCTTAGGCCGGAGCTCCTACGAGCAGTACTTC.

This rearrangement joins TRBV9 to TRBJ2-2; 15 bases match TRBD2. Trimming removed 2 bases from V and 7 bases from J; junction bases left unmatched: 6. The V gene's germline CDR1 is SGDLS and CDR2 YYNGEE. The CDR3 is 17 amino acids. The CDR3 coding sequence is TGTGCCAGCAGCGTTGGACTAGCGGGAGGGCCTGACGGGGAGCTGTTTTTT. Its translation is CASSVGLAGGPDGELFF.

The chain uses TRBV13 and TRBJ2-1, with TRBD2 matching over 11 bases. V gave up 5 bases and J gave up 5 bases; unmatched junction bases: 5. The CDR3 has 15 amino acids. CDR1 PRHDT and CDR2 FYEKMQ come from the germline V gene (reference sequence). CDR3 in DNA: TGTGCCAGCAGCCCGGGACTAGCGGAGAACAATGAGCAGTTCTTC. It yields the protein CASSPGLAENNEQFF.

This clone was counted a single time. CDR3 coding DNA: TGTGCCAGCAGCTTGGCAGGGGTGGGGGTTGATGAAAAACTGTTTTTT. The encoded protein is CASSLAGVGVDEKLFF. The chain has TRBV5-6 and TRBJ1-4; TRBD1 is a possible D gene (6 bases). Between the trimmed V and J ends, which lost 0 bases and 6 bases, there was a span of 15 bases. Germline CDR1 reads SGHDT; CDR2 reads YYEEEE. CDR3 length: 16 amino acids. Based on the CDR3 plus reference TRBV5-6 and TRBJ1-4, the full variable domain is DAGVTQSPTHLIKTRGQQVTLRCSPKSGHDTVSWYQQALGQGPQFIFQYYEEEERQRGNFPDRFSGHQFPNYSSELNVNALLLGDSALYLCASSLAGVGVDEKLFFGSGTQLSVL.

The chain combines TRBV10-3 with TRBJ1-2; 7 nucleotides line up with TRBD1. Trimming took 6 bases from V and 2 from J; bases not matched to a gene: 9. Germline V gene data show CDR1 as ENHRY and CDR2 as SYGVKD. The CDR3 totals 15 residues. CDR3 residues: CAIREGDRLNYGYTF. The CDR3 DNA reads TGTGCCATCAGGGAGGGGGACAGACTCAACTATGGCTACACCTTC.

This clone has a single count. The V gene is TRBV4-2, the J gene TRBJ1-5; D is uncertain. The CDR3 contains 15 residues. Germline V gene lookup returns CDR1 LGHNA and CDR2 YNFKEQ. V dropped 1 base and J dropped 4 bases, with 11 bases sitting between them. The CDR3 DNA reads TGTGCCAGCAGCCAAGCCGCGACGGGAAATCAGCCCCAGCATTTT. It codes for CASSQAATGNQPQHF.

The chain uses TRBV7-3 and TRBJ2-7; 7 positions agree with TRBD2. The CDR3 sequence is 15 residues long. With 5 bases clipped from V and 0 bases from J, the junction kept 7 bases outside the gene matches. The germline V gene has CDR1 SGHTA and CDR2 FQGTGA. CDR3 bases: TGTGCCAGCAGCCTTCTAGCGGAGAGCTCCTACGAGCAGTACTTC. This translates into CASSLLAESSYEQYF.

The rearrangement links TRBV28 to TRBJ1-2, with a tentative D call TRBD1 (5 bases). Trimming took 5 bases from V and 7 from J, leaving 11 bases between them. This CDR3 contains 12 residues. Germline CDR1 MDHEN, CDR2 SYDVKM. The CDR3 loop is CASSVVGAGYTF. As DNA, the CDR3 is TGTGCCAGCAGTGTGGTAGGGGCTGGCTACACCTTC.

This clone was observed a single time. The chain combines TRBV5-1 with TRBJ2-7, with TRBD2 matching 8 bases. The V segment lost 2 bases and the J segment 4 bases; nucleotides outside the gene matches: 2. Germline V gene lookup returns CDR1 SGHRS and CDR2 YFSETQ. The CDR3 is 13 amino acids. The CDR3 DNA reads as TGCGCCAGCAGCTTAAGCGGGGGATACGAGCAGTACTTC. Residues: CASSLSGGYEQYF.

CDR3 nucleotides: TGCGCCAGCAGCCTCGACATAAATAATTCACCCCTCCACTTT. The encoded protein is CASSLDINNSPLHF. J is TRBJ1-6 and V is TRBV4-3; D is undetermined. V lost 4 bases and J lost 5, with 9 bases in between. This CDR3 spans 14 amino acids. CDR1 LGHNA and CDR2 YSLEER come from the germline V gene.

CDR3 DNA sequence: TGTGCCAGCAGCTTTTTGGGAGACACTGAAGCTTTCTTT. Amino acid sequence: CASSFLGDTEAFF. The chain joins TRBV7-3 to TRBJ1-1; no reliable D call. The ends were cut back, 3 bases at V and 3 bases at J, with 8 bases in the middle. Germline V CDR1 and CDR2: SGHTA, FQGTGA. This CDR3 comprises 13 residues.

J is TRBJ2-7 and V is TRBV5-4; weak D call: TRBD2 (5 bases). V was trimmed by 4 bases and J by 2 bases, leaving 10 bases between them. Per the germline V gene, CDR1 is SGHNT and CDR2 is YYREEE (reference sequence). CDR3 length: 13 amino acids. CDR3 region: CASSHPGTYEQYF. CDR3 nucleotide sequence: TGTGCCAGCAGCCATCCGGGGACCTACGAGCAGTACTTC.

J is TRBJ2-3 and V is TRBV28; 9 bases fit TRBD2. J gave up 5 bases and V 6 bases, and 6 bases lay outside the gene matches. Germline assignment: CDR1 MDHEN and CDR2 SYDVKM. The CDR3 extends over 14 amino acids. CDR3 residues: CASRQAGGLDTQYF. The CDR3 nucleotides are TGTGCCAGCAGGCAAGCGGGGGGCTTAGATACGCAGTATTTT.